Below, 13 T cell receptor beta chains from the same sample are listed, as sequenced in a study of beta chain features in type 1 diabetes. Study-wide results and limits: TCRB CDR3s were moderately but significantly shorter in Type 1 diabetes patients in all four CD4+ subsets.

Antigens of these TCRs are unknown. Isolated RNA was reverse transcribed in full, so expressed TCRB transcripts were sequenced. Generated by immunoSEQ multiplex PCR, the TCRdb table keeps only in-frame clones and is missing some. Of around 130,000 clones listed, around 9% are singletons. Sequencing was done on a sample of central memory CD4+ T cells from blood. These receptor sequences come from a man younger than 40 with type 1 diabetes.

V gene TRBV6-6 combines with J gene TRBJ1-1, with D unresolved. CDR1 is MNHNY, CDR2 SVGAGI, per germline (reference sequence). The V and J ends lost 2 bases and 1 base respectively, with 5 bases between them. This CDR3 is 13 amino acids long. The CDR3 here is CASSYEGNTEAFF. As DNA, the CDR3 is TGTGCCAGCAGTTACGAGGGGAACACTGAAGCTTTCTTT.

This clone was seen only a few times. The chain uses TRBV28 and TRBJ2-1; 13 bases map to TRBD2. The CDR3 is made up of 15 amino acids. Germline CDR1 reads MDHEN; CDR2 reads SYDVKM. The trim removed 6 bases at V and 9 bases at J, leaving 8 bases unmatched. The CDR3 DNA follows: TGTGCCAGCAGACCAACTAGCGGGGGGGCCAGTGAGCAGTTCTTC. Protein product: CASRPTSGGASEQFF. Together with reference TRBV28 and TRBJ2-1, the CDR3 gives the full variable domain: DVKVTQSSRYLVKRTGEKVFLECVQDMDHENMFWYRQDPGLGLRLIYFSYDVKMKEKGDIPEGYSVSREKKERFSLILESASTNQTSMYLCASRPTSGGASEQFFGPGTRLTVL.

This clone was detected only a few times. CDR3 in DNA: TGCGCCAGCAGCACCGGACAGGGGGGAGGATCACCCCTCCACTTT. This sequence encodes CASSTGQGGGSPLHF. V gene TRBV5-1 combines with J gene TRBJ1-6, with 10 positions matching TRBD1. The CDR3 length is 15 residues. With V trimmed by 4 bases and J by 10 bases, 8 bases remained unmatched. Germline CDR1 is SGHRS and CDR2 is YFSETQ.

The chain has TRBV9 and TRBJ2-7; unclear D gene. Germline CDR1 and CDR2: SGDLS and YYNGEE. The CDR3 contains 11 residues. Trimming left V 4 bases short and J 9 bases short, with 11 bases between. The CDR3 sequence: CASSPRKRQYF. The CDR3 bases are TGTGCCAGCAGCCCCCGAAAGAGGCAGTACTTC. Variable domain in full (rest from reference TRBV9 and TRBJ2-7): DSGVTQTPKHLITATGQRVTLRCSPRSGDLSVYWYQQSLDQGLQFLIQYYNGEERAKGNILERFSAQQFPDLHSELNLSSLELGDSALYFCASSPRKRQYFGPGTRLTVT.

This clone was observed a few times. The chain recombines TRBV6-6 with TRBJ1-1; a possible D gene is TRBD1 (6 bases). Germline values: CDR1 MNHNY, CDR2 SVGAGI (reference sequence). The CDR3 length is 14 residues. The germline V and J ends were trimmed by 5 bases and 1 base, with 11 bases remaining between them. Here the CDR3 reads CASSIRTANTEAFF. The CDR3 coding sequence is TGTGCCAGCAGTATTCGGACAGCGAACACTGAAGCTTTCTTT.

V and J are TRBV10-3 and TRBJ1-3; no clear D. The CDR3 consists of 11 residues. Germline-derived CDR1 and CDR2 are ENHRY and SYGVKD. V was clipped by 9 bases and J by 4 bases, with 7 bases between them. CDR3 sequence (DNA): TGTGCCATGAGTCAGGGAAACACCATATATTTT. This encodes CAMSQGNTIYF.

This chain links TRBV6-5 with TRBJ1-2, with TRBD1 as a possible D gene (5 bases). There are 13 residues in the CDR3. Between the trimmed V and J ends, which lost 7 bases and 0 bases, there was a span of 9 bases. CDR1 and CDR2 (germline): MNHEY, SVGAGI. CDR3 sequence (DNA): TGTGCCAGCACCCAGACAGCTAACTATGGCTACACCTTC. It specifies CASTQTANYGYTF.

V and J are TRBV7-9 and TRBJ1-1; D not certain. The CDR3 sequence is 14 residues long. CDR1 and CDR2 (germline): SEHNR, FQNEAQ (reference sequence). Trimming removed 5 bases at V and 1 base at J, with 11 bases between. The DNA of the CDR3 is TGTGCCAGCAGCCAGCGAACAACGAACACTGAAGCTTTCTTT. This codes for CASSQRTTNTEAFF.

This clone came up many times. The genes are TRBV7-9 and TRBJ2-1, with 8 bases matching TRBD1. This CDR3 is built from 18 residues. Germline lookup yields CDR1 SEHNR and CDR2 FQNEAQ (reference sequence). V was pared by 4 bases and J by 0 bases, with 11 bases of the junction left unmatched. The CDR3 is CASSYPGQAMSSYNEQFF. The CDR3 DNA reads as TGTGCCAGCAGCTATCCGGGACAGGCCATGAGCTCCTACAATGAGCAGTTCTTC.

Only a few counts were recorded for this clone. The chain has TRBV15 and TRBJ2-1; possible D gene TRBD2, 6 bases. The CDR3 consists of 13 residues. The germline CDR1 and CDR2 sequences are LNHNV and YYDKDF (reference sequence). The V gene lost 5 bases and the J gene lost 9 bases, with 14 bases spanning the gap. CDR3 sequence reads: CATSPTRESEQFF. CDR3 DNA sequence: TGTGCCACCAGCCCCACACGGGAGAGTGAGCAGTTCTTC.

V gene TRBV4-3 combines with J gene TRBJ2-1, with D uncertain. The CDR3 loop spans 15 amino acids. V gave up 0 bases and J gave up 6 bases, with 12 bases separating them. Germline CDR1 LGHNA, CDR2 YSLEER. CDR3 sequence reads: CASSQDVFIGNEQFF. The DNA for the CDR3 is TGCGCCAGCAGCCAAGATGTGTTCATCGGCAATGAGCAGTTCTTC.

For the CDR3, the DNA is TGTGCCAGCAGCCAAGATCCAGGGGGACGCCGTATTCCCGGGGAGCTGTTTTTT. It encodes CASSQDPGGRRIPGELFF. The V call is TRBV4-2, the J call TRBJ2-2, with 7 bases identical to TRBD1. CDR3 length: 18 residues. Germline CDR1 and CDR2: LGHNA and YNFKEQ. Germline trimming cut 0 bases from V and 6 bases from J; bases unmatched to any gene: 13.

This chain joins TRBV29-1 and TRBJ2-6; D is possibly TRBD1 (6 bases). From germline, CDR1 is SQVTM and CDR2 ANQGSEA. The CDR3 runs 15 residues. The germline V and J ends were trimmed by 4 bases and 1 base, with 11 bases remaining between them. CDR3 sequence reads: CSVAQGSSGANVLTF. CDR3 nucleotide sequence: TGCAGCGTTGCACAGGGAAGTTCTGGGGCCAACGTCCTGACTTTC.